The 18 T cell receptor beta chains presented below share a single source sample, sequenced in a study of glioma-infiltrating T cells after dendritic cell vaccination. As for time point: after dendritic cell vaccination, including at tumor progression/relapse. Produced via immunoSEQ multiplex PCR; TCRdb's table is partial and in-frame only. This table has some 99,000 clones, 65% to 85% appearing once. Sequences were derived from blood, sampled after dendritic cell vaccination. Source of these receptors: a human donor with glioblastoma.

The chain links TRBV5-1 to TRBJ2-5, with TRBD1 identical over 8 bases. The V gene end was trimmed by 0 bases and the J gene end by 9 bases; junction bases not matched to a gene: 13. The CDR3 is 16 amino acids. Germline CDR1 and CDR2: SGHRS and YFSETQ. The CDR3 loop reads CASSLADSWTGQPQYF. The CDR3 DNA sequence: TGCGCCAGCAGCTTGGCCGATAGTTGGACAGGGCAACCCCAGTACTTC.

V usage is TRBV6-1 and J usage is TRBJ1-2; D uncertain. Germline V gene lookup returns CDR1 MNHNS and CDR2 SASEGT. CDR3 length equals 11 residues. Between the trimmed V and J ends, which lost 6 bases and 5 bases, there was a span of 7 bases. As DNA, the CDR3 is TGTGCCAGCAGGTCTAGATATGGCTACACCTTC. Amino acids: CASRSRYGYTF.

The rearrangement links TRBV9 to TRBJ1-1; D is unclear. V dropped 4 bases and J dropped 1 base, with 8 bases sitting between them. The V gene's germline CDR1 is SGDLS and CDR2 YYNGEE. The CDR3 has 13 amino acids. The CDR3 here is CASSFNRNTEAFF. DNA of the CDR3: TGTGCCAGCAGCTTTAACAGGAACACTGAAGCTTTCTTT.

V and J are TRBV29-1 and TRBJ1-2; no definite D call. This CDR3 has 11 residues. Germline V gene sequence: CDR1 SQVTM, CDR2 ANQGSEA. V lost 5 bases and J 6 bases, leaving 10 bases between the germline ends. CDR3 residues: CSVLGEDGYTF. The CDR3 DNA reads TGCAGCGTTTTAGGAGAGGATGGCTACACCTTC.

The V gene is TRBV19, the J gene TRBJ2-5; 10 bases match TRBD2. CDR3 length equals 17 residues. Germline values: CDR1 LNHDA, CDR2 SQIVND (reference sequence). V trimming: 3 bases; J trimming: 5 bases; junction bases outside the gene matches: 12. The CDR3 loop is CASSIDPAGGLLETQYF. The CDR3 DNA sequence: TGTGCCAGTAGTATTGATCCAGCGGGGGGGCTCTTGGAGACCCAGTACTTC.

The table lists this clone with many counts. This chain joins TRBV5-6 and TRBJ1-3; the D gene is possibly TRBD1 (5 bases). The CDR3 is made up of 14 amino acids. Trimming removed 4 bases at V and 1 base at J, with 9 bases between. From germline, CDR1 is SGHDT and CDR2 YYEEEE. CDR3 protein: CASSGGFSGNTIYF. The CDR3 DNA sequence: TGTGCCAGCAGCGGGGGGTTTTCTGGAAACACCATATATTTT.

V gene TRBV19 combines with J gene TRBJ2-7; 9 positions match TRBD1. The V gene's germline CDR1 is LNHDA and CDR2 SQIVND (reference sequence). Trimming at V came to 2 bases and at J to 6 bases, leaving 2 bases not matched to a gene. There are 13 residues in the CDR3. The CDR3 DNA reads TGTGCCAGTAGTATACAGACAGGGGGCGAGCAGTACTTC. Translated: CASSIQTGGEQYF.

The chain employs TRBV28 and TRBJ1-5; 9 bases map to TRBD1. Germline V gives CDR1 MDHEN, CDR2 SYDVKM. CDR3 length: 15 amino acids. After removal of 2 bases from V and 7 bases from J, the junction contained 6 bases not matched to a gene. CDR3 sequence: CASSLRTGAGQPQHF. The CDR3 DNA sequence: TGTGCCAGCAGTTTAAGGACAGGGGCTGGCCAGCCCCAGCATTTT.

The chain uses TRBV5-8 and TRBJ2-7; 8 positions match TRBD1. Looked up from germline, CDR1 is SGHTS and CDR2 is YDEGEE. The CDR3 is 15 residues long. The ends lost 2 bases at V and 5 bases at J; junction bases unmatched: 9. CDR3 nucleotide sequence: TGTGCCAGCAGCTTAATGACAGGGGAATCTCACGAGCAGTACTTC. It translates to CASSLMTGESHEQYF.

This chain connects TRBV5-1 to TRBJ1-1; 9 bases are a match to TRBD1. V lost 3 bases and J lost 3; bases outside the gene matches: 6. The CDR3 has 15 amino acids. In germline, CDR1 is SGHRS, CDR2 YFSETQ. The CDR3 DNA sequence: TGCGCCAGCAGCTGGACAGGGGAGGGTGACACTGAAGCTTTCTTT. Translating gives CASSWTGEGDTEAFF.

The chain uses TRBV5-1 and TRBJ2-5; D ambiguous. The germline CDR1 and CDR2 sequences are SGHRS and YFSETQ. The CDR3 length is 14 residues. V was pared by 1 base and J by 1 base, with 8 bases between. CDR3 loop: CASSLLGGQETQYF. CDR3 sequence (DNA): TGCGCCAGCAGCTTGCTAGGCGGCCAAGAGACCCAGTACTTC.

The genes are TRBV7-9 and TRBJ2-7; TRBD2 matches 9 bases. Germline CDR1 and CDR2: SEHNR and FQNEAQ (reference sequence). J was trimmed by 0 bases and V by 2 bases; bases with no gene match: 2. This CDR3 region has 15 residues. CDR3 DNA: TGTGCCAGCAGCTTAAGTAGCGGGAGCTCCTACGAGCAGTACTTC. Amino acids: CASSLSSGSSYEQYF.

The DNA for the CDR3 is TGTGCCAGCAGTTCCCTCGGGGGGGGCAAAGATACGCAGTATTTT. Protein product: CASSSLGGGKDTQYF. The rearrangement uses TRBV6-5 and TRBJ2-3; the match to TRBD2 covers 8 bases. Germline V gene data show CDR1 as MNHEY and CDR2 as SVGAGI. The CDR3 spans 15 residues. The junction had 8 bases not matched to a gene; V was cut back by 4 bases and J by 5 bases.

The chain has TRBV19 and TRBJ2-1, with 7 bases fitting TRBD2. The V and J ends lost 7 bases and 7 bases, in that order; junction bases with no gene match: 13. The CDR3 spans 15 residues. Germline loops: CDR1 LNHDA, CDR2 SQIVND (reference sequence). CDR3 region: CASTPGGGPGNEQFF. CDR3 DNA sequence: TGTGCCAGTACCCCGGGGGGAGGCCCCGGGAATGAGCAGTTCTTC.

This clone came up a few times. V and J are TRBV29-1 and TRBJ2-3, with a tentative D call TRBD1 (5 bases). Germline V gives CDR1 SQVTM, CDR2 ANQGSEA. V was clipped by 6 bases and J by 1 base, with 8 bases between them. CDR3 length equals 12 residues. The CDR3: CSVAQGTDTQYF. Written as DNA, the CDR3 is TGCAGCGTCGCACAGGGCACAGATACGCAGTATTTT.

The chain couples TRBV11-2 to TRBJ1-2; tentative D call: TRBD1 (6 bases). The CDR3 spans 11 residues. Germline CDR1 and CDR2: SGHAT and FQNNGV. V was trimmed by 5 bases and J by 5 bases, leaving 6 bases between them. CDR3 residues: CASSRGYGYTF. The CDR3 DNA sequence: TGTGCCAGCAGCAGGGGGTATGGCTACACCTTC.

The genes are TRBV7-3 and TRBJ1-1; possibly TRBD1 for D (6 bases). The V gene lost 2 bases and the J gene lost 5 bases, with 15 bases spanning the gap. Germline V lookup: CDR1 SGHTA, CDR2 FQGTGA. This CDR3 contains 15 residues. The CDR3: CASSLYQGLETEAFF. The CDR3 DNA reads as TGTGCCAGCAGCTTATACCAGGGGCTGGAGACTGAAGCTTTCTTT.

The rearrangement joins TRBV11-1 to TRBJ2-7; TRBD2 aligns across 10 bases. V dropped 6 bases and J dropped 4; count of bases not matched to a gene: 0. There are 12 residues in the CDR3. Germline loops: CDR1 SGHAT, CDR2 FQDESV (reference sequence). CDR3 in amino acids: CASRTSGYEQYF. The CDR3 DNA sequence: TGTGCCAGCAGGACTAGCGGGTACGAGCAGTACTTC.